This is a list of T cell receptor beta chains from one sample in a study of human T cells and chemical hapten exposure. MiXCR was run by TCRdb on the 5' RACE reads, yielding one entry per CDR3 protein. The sample holds tens of thousands of distinct CDR3 sequences, 6% to 8.5% seen once. These receptors came from a male donor in good health. Each CDR3 is given with its conserved first and last residue. The D gene is left open where the match is weak. The size of a clone is reported for some rows only, either as once, few or many, or as a class for expanded clones.

J: TRBJ1-4
V: TRBV20-1
D: NA
size: many
DNA: TGCAGTGCTCCGGGACTCCTCAAGGGGTATGAAAAACTGTTTTTT
CDR3: CSAPGLLKGYEKLFF

J: TRBJ2-2
V: TRBV6-2/TRBV6-3
D: NA
size: once
DNA: TGTGCCAGCAGTTACTCGATCGATCCCGGGGCCTCGAACACCGGGGGGCTGTTTTTT
CDR3: CASSYSIDPGASNTGGLFF

J: TRBJ1-2
V: TRBV5-1
D: NA
size: NA
DNA: TGCGCCAGCAGCTTGGAGCCGGGACTCGTTGACGGCTACACCTTC
CDR3: CASSLEPGLVDGYTF

J: TRBJ1-1
V: TRBV2
D: NA
size: NA
DNA: TGTGCCAGCAGTGCTGGACAGAGCACTGAAGCTTTCTTT
CDR3: CASSAGQSTEAFF

J: TRBJ2-7
V: TRBV6-1
D: NA
size: many
DNA: TGTGCCAGCAGTCTTACTTTTCAGAGGGGCTACGAGCAGTACTTC
CDR3: CASSLTFQRGYEQYF

J: TRBJ1-5
V: TRBV19
D: NA
size: few
DNA: TGTGCCAGTAGTATAGATGGTAATCAGCCCCAGCATTTT
CDR3: CASSIDGNQPQHF

J: TRBJ1-6
V: TRBV18
D: NA
size: few
DNA: TGTGCCAGCAGCCCTACGAGGACAGATAATTCACCCCTCCACTTT
CDR3: CASSPTRTDNSPLHF

J: TRBJ1-2
V: TRBV12-3/TRBV12-4
D: NA
size: many
DNA: TGTGCCAGCAGTTTAGATGGGACGGGGCTCTATGGCTACACCTTC
CDR3: CASSLDGTGLYGYTF

J: TRBJ2-7
V: TRBV25-1
D: NA
size: few
DNA: TGTGCCAGCAGTGCAACTATCGAGCAGTACTTC
CDR3: CASSATIEQYF

J: TRBJ2-5
V: TRBV7-2
D: NA
size: NA
DNA: TGTGCCAGCAGCTTAGAAGGCAGGACCATGGGGGAGACCCAGTACTTC
CDR3: CASSLEGRTMGETQYF

J: TRBJ2-1
V: TRBV5-1
D: TRBD1
size: many
DNA: TGCGCCAGCAGCTTGGACAGGGGCGAGAATGAGCAGTTCTTC
CDR3: CASSLDRGENEQFF

J: TRBJ1-5
V: TRBV10-3
D: NA
size: few
DNA: TGTGCCAGCACGGACAGTAGCAATCAGCCCCAGCATTTT
CDR3: CASTDSSNQPQHF

J: TRBJ2-5
V: TRBV10-3
D: NA
size: few
DNA: TGTGCCATCAAGGCGGGGGCCCCGGAGGAGACCCAGTACTTC
CDR3: CAIKAGAPEETQYF

J: TRBJ1-2
V: TRBV27
D: NA
size: many
DNA: TGTGCCAGCAGTCCCCCGGACAGTAACTATGGCTACACCTTC
CDR3: CASSPPDSNYGYTF

J: TRBJ1-6
V: TRBV5-1
D: NA
size: many
DNA: TGCGCCAGCAGCTTGCCTGGTTCAGGGGACAATTCACCCCTCCACTTT
CDR3: CASSLPGSGDNSPLHF

J: TRBJ2-2
V: TRBV2
D: NA
size: many
DNA: TGTGCCAGCAGGGACAGCTCGAACACCGGGGAGCTGTTTTTT
CDR3: CASRDSSNTGELFF

J: TRBJ1-5
V: TRBV5-5
D: NA
size: few
DNA: TGTGCCAGCAGCTTGGCGTCTGGTGATAGCAATCAGCCCCAGCATTTT
CDR3: CASSLASGDSNQPQHF

J: TRBJ1-1
V: TRBV9
D: NA
size: NA
DNA: TGTGCCAGCAGCGTAGTTGGCAAGAACACTGAAGCTTTCTTT
CDR3: CASSVVGKNTEAFF

J: TRBJ2-1
V: TRBV10-3
D: NA
size: NA
DNA: TGTGCCATCAGTGAATCCCAAGGGGCCTATGAGCAGTTCTTC
CDR3: CAISESQGAYEQFF

J: TRBJ2-1
V: TRBV5-4
D: TRBD1
size: few
DNA: TGTGCCAGCAGCTCCTCTACAGGGGGCAATGAGCAGTTCTTC
CDR3: CASSSSTGGNEQFF

J: TRBJ2-7
V: TRBV27
D: NA
size: many
DNA: TGTGCCAGCAGTATCACCGGGACACACTACGAGCAGTACTTC
CDR3: CASSITGTHYEQYF

J: TRBJ1-5
V: TRBV4-1
D: NA
size: few
DNA: TGCGCCAGCAGCCAAGATGGGCCCGATCAGCCCCAGCATTTT
CDR3: CASSQDGPDQPQHF

J: TRBJ2-3
V: TRBV5-1
D: TRBD2
size: many
DNA: TGCGCCAGCAGCAGGACTAGCACGAGGATAACAGATACGCAGTATTTT
CDR3: CASSRTSTRITDTQYF

J: TRBJ2-1
V: TRBV19
D: TRBD2
size: few
DNA: TGTGCCAGCGCAGGTCTAGCGGCACCATACAATGAGCAGTTCTTC
CDR3: CASAGLAAPYNEQFF

J: TRBJ2-5
V: TRBV4-1
D: NA
size: NA
DNA: TGCGCCAGCAGCCCAAACCGACGGACCGAAGAGACCCAGTACTTC
CDR3: CASSPNRRTEETQYF

J: TRBJ2-7
V: TRBV5-1
D: NA
size: NA
DNA: TGCGCCAGCAGCTTGGCTGGAGGGCGGACAGGCGAGCAGTACTTC
CDR3: CASSLAGGRTGEQYF